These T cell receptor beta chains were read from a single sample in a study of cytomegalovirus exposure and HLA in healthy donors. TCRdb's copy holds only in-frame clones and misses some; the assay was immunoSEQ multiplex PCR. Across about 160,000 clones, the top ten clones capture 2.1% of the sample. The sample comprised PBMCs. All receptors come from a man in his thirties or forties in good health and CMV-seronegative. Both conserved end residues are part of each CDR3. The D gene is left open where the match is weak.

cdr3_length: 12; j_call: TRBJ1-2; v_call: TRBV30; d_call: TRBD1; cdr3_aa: CAWTGGDYGYTF; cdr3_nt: TGTGCCTGGACAGGGGGCGACTATGGCTACACCTTC
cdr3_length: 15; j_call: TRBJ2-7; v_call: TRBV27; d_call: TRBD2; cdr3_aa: CASSFQTSGRGGQYF; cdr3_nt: TGTGCCAGCAGTTTTCAGACTAGCGGGAGGGGAGGGCAGTACTTC
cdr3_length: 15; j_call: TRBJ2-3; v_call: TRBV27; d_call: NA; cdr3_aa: CASSLYGGGTDTQYF; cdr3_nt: TGTGCCAGCAGTTTATACGGGGGAGGCACAGATACGCAGTATTTT
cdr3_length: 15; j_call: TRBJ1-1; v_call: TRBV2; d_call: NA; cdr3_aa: CASSERGILNTEAFF; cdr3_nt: TGTGCCAGCAGTGAAAGGGGGATCTTGAACACTGAAGCTTTCTTT
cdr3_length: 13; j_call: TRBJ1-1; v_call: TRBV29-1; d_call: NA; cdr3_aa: CSVSREMNTEAFF; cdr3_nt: TGCAGCGTGTCCAGGGAAATGAACACTGAAGCTTTCTTT
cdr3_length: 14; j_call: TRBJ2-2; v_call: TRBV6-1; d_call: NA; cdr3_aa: CACAGVADTGELFF; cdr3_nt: TGTGCCTGCGCCGGGGTTGCCGACACCGGGGAGCTGTTTTTT
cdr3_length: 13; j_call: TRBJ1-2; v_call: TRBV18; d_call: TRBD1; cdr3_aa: CASSPGQGYGYTF; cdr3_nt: TGTGCCAGCTCCCCAGGACAGGGCTATGGCTACACCTTC
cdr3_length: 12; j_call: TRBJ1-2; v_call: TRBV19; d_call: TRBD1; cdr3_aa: CASSDRGNGYTF; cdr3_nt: TGTGCCAGTAGCGACAGGGGGAATGGCTACACCTTC
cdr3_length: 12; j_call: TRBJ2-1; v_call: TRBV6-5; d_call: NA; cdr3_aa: CASTDYDNEQFF; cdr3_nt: TGTGCCAGCACGGACTACGACAATGAGCAGTTCTTC
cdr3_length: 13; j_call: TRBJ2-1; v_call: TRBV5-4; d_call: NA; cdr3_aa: CASSSSSYNEQFF; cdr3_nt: TGTGCCAGCAGTTCGAGCTCCTACAATGAGCAGTTCTTC
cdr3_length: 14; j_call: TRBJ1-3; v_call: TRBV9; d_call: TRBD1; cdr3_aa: CASSPGGSGNTIYF; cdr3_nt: TGTGCCAGCAGTCCAGGGGGTTCTGGAAACACCATATATTTT
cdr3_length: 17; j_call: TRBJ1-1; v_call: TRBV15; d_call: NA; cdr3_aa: CATSRPTPQGGNTEAFF; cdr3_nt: TGTGCCACCAGCAGACCTACACCACAGGGCGGGAACACTGAAGCTTTCTTT
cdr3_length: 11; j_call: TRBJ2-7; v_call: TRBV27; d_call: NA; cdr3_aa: CASCSGYEQYF; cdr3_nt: TGTGCCAGCTGTTCGGGCTACGAGCAGTACTTC
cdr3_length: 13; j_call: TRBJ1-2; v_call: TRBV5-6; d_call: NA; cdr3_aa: CASSLRGGYGYTF; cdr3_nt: TGTGCCAGCAGCTTACGAGGGGGCTATGGCTACACCTTC
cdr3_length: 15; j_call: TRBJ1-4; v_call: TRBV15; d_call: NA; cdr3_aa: CATSALGATNEKLFF; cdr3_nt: TGTGCCACCAGCGCATTGGGCGCAACTAATGAAAAACTGTTTTTT
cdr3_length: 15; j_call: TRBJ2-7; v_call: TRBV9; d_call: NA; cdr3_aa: CASSVGVGDTYEQYF; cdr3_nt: TGTGCCAGCAGCGTAGGGGTCGGGGATACCTACGAGCAGTACTTC
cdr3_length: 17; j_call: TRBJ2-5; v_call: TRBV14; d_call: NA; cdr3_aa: CASSQSKVGVIWETQYF; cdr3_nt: TGTGCCAGCAGCCAAAGTAAGGTCGGGGTGATTTGGGAGACCCAGTACTTC
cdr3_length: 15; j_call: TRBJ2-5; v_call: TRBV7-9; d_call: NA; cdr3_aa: CASSLHSPPQETQYF; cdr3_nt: TGTGCCAGCAGCTTACACTCCCCACCCCAAGAGACCCAGTACTTC
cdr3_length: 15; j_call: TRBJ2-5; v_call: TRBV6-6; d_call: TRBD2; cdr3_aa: CASSAGSGGQETQYF; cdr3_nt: TGTGCCAGCAGTGCGGGTAGCGGGGGCCAAGAGACCCAGTACTTC
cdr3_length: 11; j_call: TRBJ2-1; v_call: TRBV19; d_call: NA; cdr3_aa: CASSSLNEQFF; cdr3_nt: TGTGCCAGTAGTTCCCTGAATGAGCAGTTCTTC
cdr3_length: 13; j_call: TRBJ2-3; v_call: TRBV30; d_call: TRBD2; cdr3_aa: CAWSVLAGTPQYF; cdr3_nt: TGTGCCTGGAGTGTACTAGCGGGGACCCCGCAGTATTTT
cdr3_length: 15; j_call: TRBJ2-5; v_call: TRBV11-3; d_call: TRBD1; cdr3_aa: CASSKDRGRQETQYF; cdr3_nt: TGTGCCAGCAGCAAGGACAGGGGAAGGCAAGAGACCCAGTACTTC
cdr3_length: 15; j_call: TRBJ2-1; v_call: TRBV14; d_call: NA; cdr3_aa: CATHEGLSSYNEQFF; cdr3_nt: TGTGCCACTCACGAGGGATTGAGCTCCTACAATGAGCAGTTCTTC
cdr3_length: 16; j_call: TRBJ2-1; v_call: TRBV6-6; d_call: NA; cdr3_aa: CASSYSETGRTAEQFF; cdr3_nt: TGTGCCAGCAGTTACTCGGAGACAGGGAGGACGGCTGAGCAGTTCTTC
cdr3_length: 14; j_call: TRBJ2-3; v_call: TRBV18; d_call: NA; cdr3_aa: CASSPTRGADTQYF; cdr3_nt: TGTGCCAGCTCACCAACCAGGGGCGCAGATACGCAGTATTTT
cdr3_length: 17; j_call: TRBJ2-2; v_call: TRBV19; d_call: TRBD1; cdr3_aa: CASTLVWAGGETGELFF; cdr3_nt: TGTGCCAGCACCCTGGTATGGGCAGGGGGCGAAACCGGGGAGCTGTTTTTT
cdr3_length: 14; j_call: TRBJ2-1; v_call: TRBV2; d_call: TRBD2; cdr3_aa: CASSAGTSWGEQFF; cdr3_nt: TGTGCCAGCAGTGCCGGGACTAGTTGGGGTGAGCAGTTCTTC
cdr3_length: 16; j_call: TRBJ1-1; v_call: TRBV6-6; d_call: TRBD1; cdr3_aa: CASRFTGGAGITEAFF; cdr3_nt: TGTGCCAGCAGATTCACAGGGGGCGCAGGGATCACTGAAGCTTTCTTT
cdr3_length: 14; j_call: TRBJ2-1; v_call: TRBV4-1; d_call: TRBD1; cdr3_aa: CASSARQGSDEQFF; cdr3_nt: TGCGCCAGCAGCGCTCGACAGGGGAGCGATGAGCAGTTCTTC
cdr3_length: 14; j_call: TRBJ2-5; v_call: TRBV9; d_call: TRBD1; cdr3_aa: CASSVGGGIETQYF; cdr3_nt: TGTGCCAGCAGCGTAGGAGGGGGCATAGAGACCCAGTACTTC
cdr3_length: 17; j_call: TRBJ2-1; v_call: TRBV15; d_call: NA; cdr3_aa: CATSRGRLESSYNEQFF; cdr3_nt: TGTGCCACCAGCAGAGGAAGACTAGAAAGCTCCTACAATGAGCAGTTCTTC
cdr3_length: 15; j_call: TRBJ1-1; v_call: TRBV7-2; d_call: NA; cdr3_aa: CASSLAGAMNTEAFF; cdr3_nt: TGTGCCAGCAGCTTAGCGGGAGCAATGAACACTGAAGCTTTCTTT
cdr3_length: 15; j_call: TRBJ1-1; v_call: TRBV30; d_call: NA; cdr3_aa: CAWSVLSLMNTEAFF; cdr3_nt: TGTGCCTGGAGTGTACTGAGTCTTATGAACACTGAAGCTTTCTTT
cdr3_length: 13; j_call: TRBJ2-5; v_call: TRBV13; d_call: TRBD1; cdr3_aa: CASRLQGKETQYF; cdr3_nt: TGTGCCAGCAGACTACAGGGGAAAGAGACCCAGTACTTC
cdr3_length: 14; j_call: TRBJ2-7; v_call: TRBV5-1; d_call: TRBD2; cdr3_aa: CASSASGREVEQYF; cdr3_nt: TGCGCCAGCAGTGCTAGCGGGAGGGAGGTCGAGCAGTACTTC
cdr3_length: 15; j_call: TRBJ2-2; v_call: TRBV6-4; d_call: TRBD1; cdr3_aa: CASSDGTGGSGELFF; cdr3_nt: TGTGCCAGCAGTGACGGGACAGGGGGTTCCGGGGAGCTGTTTTTT
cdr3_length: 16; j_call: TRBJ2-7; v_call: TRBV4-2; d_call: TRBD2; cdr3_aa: CASSQEHAGGPHEQYF; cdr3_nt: TGTGCCAGCAGCCAAGAGCATGCGGGAGGGCCCCACGAGCAGTACTTC
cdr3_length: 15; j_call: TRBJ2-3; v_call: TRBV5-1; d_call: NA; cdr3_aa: CASSSTAHRTDTQYF; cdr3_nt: TGCGCCAGCAGCTCGACAGCTCATCGCACAGATACGCAGTATTTT
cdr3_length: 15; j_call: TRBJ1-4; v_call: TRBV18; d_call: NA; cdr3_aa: CASSPRTATNEKLFF; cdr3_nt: TGTGCCAGCTCACCCCGGACAGCAACGAATGAAAAACTGTTTTTT
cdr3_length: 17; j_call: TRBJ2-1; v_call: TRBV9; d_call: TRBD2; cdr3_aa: CASSVTSGSLGRNEQFF; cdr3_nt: TGTGCCAGCAGCGTAACTAGCGGGAGCCTGGGGAGGAATGAGCAGTTCTTC
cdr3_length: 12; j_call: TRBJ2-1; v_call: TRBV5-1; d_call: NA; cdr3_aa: CASRGGGDEQFF; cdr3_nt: TGCGCCAGCAGGGGAGGGGGGGATGAGCAGTTCTTC
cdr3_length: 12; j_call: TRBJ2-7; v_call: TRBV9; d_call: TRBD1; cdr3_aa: CASGTGGYEQYF; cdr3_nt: TGTGCCAGCGGGACAGGGGGCTACGAGCAGTACTTC
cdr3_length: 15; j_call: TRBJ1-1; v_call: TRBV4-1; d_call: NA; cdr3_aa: CASSQPQGWGSEAFF; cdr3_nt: TGCGCCAGCAGCCAACCACAGGGTTGGGGTTCTGAAGCTTTCTTT
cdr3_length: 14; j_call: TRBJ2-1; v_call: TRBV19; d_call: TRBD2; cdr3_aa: CASSRTSVNNEQFF; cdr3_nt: TGTGCCAGTAGTAGGACTAGCGTGAACAATGAGCAGTTCTTC
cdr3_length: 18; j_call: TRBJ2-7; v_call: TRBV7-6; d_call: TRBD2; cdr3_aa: CASSRSRTSGDLTYEQYF; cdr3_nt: TGTGCCAGCAGCAGGTCAAGGACTAGCGGGGATCTAACCTACGAGCAGTACTTC
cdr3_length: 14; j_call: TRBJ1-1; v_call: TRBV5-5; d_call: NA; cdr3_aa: CASSLGRRGTEAFF; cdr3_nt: TGTGCCAGCAGCTTGGGGCGCCGGGGCACTGAAGCTTTCTTT